This T cell receptor (beta chain) came from a study of T-cell reconstitution after alpha-beta-depleted transplantation in children. This clonotype was counted a few times. A library of TCRbeta sequences, prepared with unique molecular identifiers, was generated. TCRdb reprocessed the PCR reads with MiXCR, giving one entry per CDR3 protein. The sample lists more than 450,000 distinct CDR3 sequences, 18% seen once, with less than 4% in the top ten. The V segment lost 3 bases and the J segment 1 base; nucleotides outside the gene matches: 4. Germline V gene data show CDR1 as MGHRA and CDR2 as YSYEKL. The CDR3 totals 16 residues.

This TCR derives from a human donor who donated a stem cell graft to a child with acute lymphoblastic leukemia. The source was PBMCs from the stem cell graft donor, collected from the stem cell graft. The chain couples TRBV4-1 to TRBJ2-7; 12 bases are shared with TRBD2. This CDR3 is CASSHETSGGSYEQYF. The CDR3 DNA is TGCGCCAGCAGCCATGAGACTAGCGGGGGATCCTACGAGCAGTACTTC.